One sample yielded the 27 T cell receptor beta chains listed below, sequenced in a study of Ad26.COV2.S vaccination and SARS-CoV-2 variants. Profiling relied on immunoSEQ multiplex PCR, and the TCRdb table lists in-frame clones only, not all of them. Among about 250,000 clones listed, more than 75% were seen once. Treatment described: roughly 20 received Ad26.COV2.S at low or high dose, single or two shots; 5 received placebo; per-sample allocation not given. Repertoires come from day 63 after the first vaccine or placebo injection. The source was peripheral blood, collected in a trial of Ad26.COV2.S vaccine versus placebo. These receptors came from a person aged 18-65 years who received the Ad26.COV2.S COVID-19 vaccine or a placebo.

The V and J genes are TRBV29-1 and TRBJ1-1; D not resolved. The CDR3 is 11 amino acids. The V gene's germline CDR1 is SQVTM and CDR2 ANQGSEA. V lost 6 bases, J lost 5 bases, and 10 bases lay in between. The CDR3 DNA is TGCAGCGTCCATTCGGGGACTGAAGCTTTCTTT. Translating gives CSVHSGTEAFF.

The V gene is TRBV6-5, the J gene TRBJ2-5; either TRBD1 or TRBD2 may supply D (5 bases each). Germline V gene sequence: CDR1 MNHEY, CDR2 SVGAGI. This CDR3 is built from 13 residues. V dropped 7 bases and J dropped 2 bases, with 11 bases sitting between them. In DNA form, the CDR3 reads TGTGCCAGCAACCCCGGGGCTCAAGAGACCCAGTACTTC. Translated: CASNPGAQETQYF.

The chain couples TRBV18 to TRBJ2-1; 7 positions agree with TRBD1. Looked up from germline, CDR1 is KGHSH and CDR2 is LQKENI. V dropped 2 bases and J dropped 2; count of bases not matched to a gene: 3. The length of the CDR3 is 15 residues. The CDR3 coding sequence is TGTGCCAGCTCACCAGGACAGGCCGCCTACAATGAGCAGTTCTTC. Protein: CASSPGQAAYNEQFF.

The chain couples TRBV2 to TRBJ2-1; 10 bases match TRBD1. The CDR3 consists of 13 residues. The germline V gene has CDR1 SNHLY and CDR2 FYNNEI. J gave up 8 bases and V 6 bases, and 4 bases lay outside the gene matches. The CDR3 here is CASSLTGGYEQFF. The CDR3 bases are TGTGCCAGCAGCCTGACAGGGGGCTATGAGCAGTTCTTC.

The genes are TRBV7-2 and TRBJ2-1; D remains unclear. CDR1 and CDR2 (germline): SGHTA, FQGNSA. V was clipped by 5 bases and J by 0 bases, with 11 bases between them. This CDR3 has 15 residues. The CDR3 loop reads CASSRQASSYNEQFF. CDR3 coding DNA: TGTGCCAGCAGCCGCCAGGCTAGCTCCTACAATGAGCAGTTCTTC.

This clone has just one count. The gene calls are TRBV2 and TRBJ1-5; TRBD1 might be the D (5 bases). The germline V and J ends were trimmed by 3 bases and 6 bases, with 9 bases remaining between them. Germline CDR1 and CDR2: SNHLY and FYNNEI. This CDR3 is built from 13 residues. The CDR3 sequence is CASSDRGSQPQHF. The CDR3 nucleotides read TGTGCCAGCAGTGATCGGGGCTCTCAGCCCCAGCATTTT.

This sequence joins TRBV6-6 and TRBJ1-2, with D unclear. Germline-derived CDR1 and CDR2 are MNHNY and SVGAGI (reference sequence). The V gene lost 5 bases and the J gene lost 4 bases, with 11 bases spanning the gap. CDR3 size: 13 residues. CDR3 nucleotide sequence: TGTGCCAGCAGTACCGGAGGGCTCTATGGCTACACCTTC. Its protein product is CASSTGGLYGYTF.

This clone is a singleton in its sample. The V gene is TRBV3-1 (or the pseudogene TRBV3-2), the J gene TRBJ2-7; no clear D gene. Trimming pared 1 base from V and 4 bases from J, leaving 5 bases between. Germline lookup yields CDR1 LGHDT and CDR2 YNNKEL (reference sequence). CDR3 size: 12 residues. CDR3 amino acids: CASSQVGYEQYF. CDR3 DNA sequence: TGTGCCAGCAGCCAAGTTGGATACGAGCAGTACTTC.

J is TRBJ2-5 and V is TRBV19; possible D gene TRBD2, 5 bases. Between the trimmed V and J ends, which lost 1 base and 1 base, there was a span of 7 bases. Germline CDR1 and CDR2: LNHDA and SQIVND (reference sequence). This CDR3 spans 14 amino acids. The CDR3 protein is CASSIGRAQETQYF. The CDR3 DNA is TGTGCCAGTAGTATAGGGCGGGCCCAAGAGACCCAGTACTTC. Using reference TRBV19 and TRBJ2-5 for the parts outside the CDR3, the full variable domain is DGGITQSPKYLFRKEGQNVTLSCEQNLNHDAMYWYRQDPGQGLRLIYYSQIVNDFQKGDIAEGYSVSREKKESFPLTVTSAQKNPTAFYLCASSIGRAQETQYFGPGTRLLVL.

The chain employs TRBV24-1 and TRBJ2-3; D possibly uses TRBD1 or TRBD2 (6 bases each). Trimming shortened V by 9 bases and J by 2 bases, and 8 bases separated the two germline ends. In germline, CDR1 is KGHDR, CDR2 SFDVKD. This CDR3 contains 12 residues. CDR3 sequence: CATRGPTDTQYF. CDR3 DNA sequence: TGTGCCACCCGGGGGCCCACAGATACGCAGTATTTT.

The CDR3 sequence is CASSYPPTGRNTEAFF. The CDR3 nucleotides are TGTGCCAGCAGTTACCCACCGACAGGGCGGAACACTGAAGCTTTCTTT. V and J are TRBV6-2 or TRBV6-3 and TRBJ1-1; 7 nucleotides match TRBD1. CDR3 size: 16 residues. Unmatched junction bases numbered 7, after V lost 2 bases and J lost 1 base. Germline V gives CDR1 MNHEY, CDR2 SVGEGT.

V and J are TRBV5-1 and TRBJ1-1, with no clear D. The germline CDR1 and CDR2 sequences are SGHRS and YFSETQ. The CDR3 sequence is 15 residues long. Trimming pared 3 bases from V and 0 bases from J, leaving 12 bases between. The CDR3 protein is CASSSTVTLNTEAFF. The CDR3 DNA sequence: TGCGCCAGCAGCTCTACAGTGACCTTGAACACTGAAGCTTTCTTT.

The chain joins TRBV7-7 to TRBJ2-1, with TRBD2 as a possible D gene (5 bases). This CDR3 contains 13 residues. Germline V gene data show CDR1 as SSHAT and CDR2 as FNYEAQ (reference sequence). V lost 0 bases to trimming and J lost 6 bases, with 6 bases between them. CDR3 DNA: TGTGCCAGCAGCTTAGCGAGCGGCAATGAGCAGTTCTTC. As protein: CASSLASGNEQFF. The variable domain in full, completed from reference TRBV7-7 and TRBJ2-1, reads GAGVSQSPRYKVTKRGQDVTLRCDPISSHATLYWYQQALGQGPEFLTYFNYEAQPDKSGLPSDRFSAERPEGSISTLTIQRTEQRDSAMYRCASSLASGNEQFFGPGTRLTVL.

The chain combines TRBV7-9 with TRBJ1-4, with a tentative D call TRBD1 (5 bases). This CDR3 is 15 amino acids long. CDR1 and CDR2 from the germline V gene are SEHNR and FQNEAQ (reference sequence). Trimming left V 3 bases short and J 5 bases short, with 13 bases between. CDR3 region: CASSLGTGGNEKLFF. In DNA form, the CDR3 reads TGTGCCAGCAGCTTGGGGACGGGAGGGAATGAAAAACTGTTTTTT.

The chain joins TRBV6-2 or TRBV6-3 to TRBJ2-7; D gene unclear. The V end lost 5 bases, the J end lost 2 bases, and 10 bases lay between the germline ends. Germline V gene data show CDR1 as MNHEY and CDR2 as SVGEGT. The length of the CDR3 is 13 residues. The CDR3 DNA reads as TGTGCCAGCAGTCGGATCGAAACCTACGAGCAGTACTTC. Protein product: CASSRIETYEQYF.

The chain employs TRBV5-6 and TRBJ1-1; D is perhaps TRBD1 (6 bases). Germline CDR1 is SGHDT and CDR2 is YYEEEE. The CDR3 loop spans 18 amino acids. V was pared by 0 bases and J by 5 bases, with 23 bases between. The CDR3 spells CASSLVRGANPLGTEAFF. The CDR3 region has the DNA TGTGCCAGCAGCTTGGTAAGGGGGGCAAACCCCCTGGGGACTGAAGCTTTCTTT.

The rearrangement uses TRBV5-1 and TRBJ2-7, with D perhaps matching TRBD1 or TRBD2 (5 bases each). V was cut by 0 bases and J by 1 base, with 14 bases left in between. Germline-derived CDR1 and CDR2 are SGHRS and YFSETQ. The CDR3 spans 16 residues. CDR3 amino acids: CASSLVPGSGSYEQYF. CDR3 DNA: TGCGCCAGCAGCTTGGTCCCAGGGTCGGGGTCCTACGAGCAGTACTTC.

V is TRBV6-5 and J is TRBJ1-5; D possibly corresponds to TRBD1 (5 bases). Germline CDR1 MNHEY, CDR2 SVGAGI. CDR3 size: 14 residues. The V gene lost 2 bases and the J gene lost 7 bases, with 12 bases spanning the gap. DNA of the CDR3: TGTGCCAGCAGTTACCGGTCAGGGTGGCAGCCCCAGCATTTT. It yields the protein CASSYRSGWQPQHF.

V gene TRBV7-8 combines with J gene TRBJ1-5; maybe TRBD1 (6 bases). The V gene lost 1 base and the J gene lost 0 bases, with 7 bases spanning the gap. Germline V gives CDR1 SGHVS, CDR2 FQNEAQ. The CDR3 loop spans 15 amino acids. The CDR3 coding sequence is TGTGCCAGCAGCTTAGACAGGGCTAGCAATCAGCCCCAGCATTTT. The encoded protein is CASSLDRASNQPQHF. The variable domain in full, with the rest retrieved from reference TRBV7-8 and TRBJ1-5, is GAGVSQSPRYKVAKRGQDVALRCDPISGHVSLFWYQQALGQGPEFLTYFQNEAQLDKSGLPSDRFFAERPEGSVSTLKIQRTQQEDSAVYLCASSLDRASNQPQHFGDGTRLSIL.

V usage is TRBV7-8 and J usage is TRBJ2-7; D is uncertain. The CDR3 covers 16 residues. V was trimmed by 1 base and J by 2 bases, leaving 15 bases between them. Germline loops: CDR1 SGHVS, CDR2 FQNEAQ. CDR3: CASSLGAARPPYEQYF. The CDR3, as DNA: TGTGCCAGCAGCTTAGGGGCGGCGCGACCGCCCTACGAGCAGTACTTC.

The chain carries TRBV5-6 and TRBJ2-2; TRBD2 is a possible D gene (5 bases). The CDR3 runs 13 residues. Germline V gene lookup returns CDR1 SGHDT and CDR2 YYEEEE. V was trimmed by 4 bases and J by 8 bases, leaving 12 bases between them. The CDR3 spells CASSLERAGELFF. DNA for the CDR3: TGTGCCAGCAGCCTCGAGAGGGCTGGGGAGCTGTTTTTT.

The rearrangement uses TRBV9 and TRBJ2-1, with D possibly being TRBD2 (6 bases). The CDR3 consists of 15 residues. The ends were cut back, 3 bases at V and 4 bases at J, with 14 bases in the middle. The germline V gene encodes CDR1 SGDLS and CDR2 YYNGEE. CDR3 amino acids: CASSARDWTYNEQFF. The CDR3, as DNA: TGTGCCAGCAGCGCCCGGGACTGGACGTACAATGAGCAGTTCTTC.

This rearrangement joins TRBV11-2 to TRBJ1-4; no definite D call. The CDR3 extends over 14 amino acids. The V end was cut by 4 bases, the J end by 4 bases, with 10 bases between. Germline V lookup: CDR1 SGHAT, CDR2 FQNNGV. The CDR3 protein is CASSSGLVNEKLFF. CDR3 nucleotides: TGTGCCAGCAGCTCAGGCCTTGTTAATGAAAAACTGTTTTTT.

The chain carries TRBV5-6 and TRBJ1-2, with a tentative D call TRBD1 (5 bases). CDR1 is SGHDT, CDR2 YYEEEE, per germline. The CDR3 extends over 14 amino acids. V was pared by 4 bases and J by 4 bases, with 14 bases between. The CDR3 coding sequence is TGTGCCAGCAGCCTGGGACCGATACTCTATGGCTACACCTTC. Translation: CASSLGPILYGYTF. Drawing the rest from reference TRBV5-6 and TRBJ1-2, the complete variable domain is DAGVTQSPTHLIKTRGQQVTLRCSPKSGHDTVSWYQQALGQGPQFIFQYYEEEERQRGNFPDRFSGHQFPNYSSELNVNALLLGDSALYLCASSLGPILYGYTFGSGTRLTVV.

This clone was recorded once. This sequence joins TRBV5-1 and TRBJ2-1; TRBD1 agrees at 10 bases. CDR3 length equals 15 residues. From germline, CDR1 is SGHRS and CDR2 YFSETQ. The trim removed 4 bases at V and 9 bases at J, leaving 10 bases unmatched. This CDR3 is CASSHRDRGGFEQFF. Here the CDR3 DNA reads TGCGCCAGCAGCCACCGGGACAGGGGAGGTTTTGAGCAGTTCTTC.

CDR3 sequence: CASSPQTGAVNQPQHF. The CDR3 nucleotides are TGTGCCAGCTCACCACAGACGGGGGCTGTTAATCAGCCCCAGCATTTT. The J gene is TRBJ1-5, the V gene TRBV18; D might be TRBD1 (6 bases). Germline V gene sequence: CDR1 KGHSH, CDR2 LQKENI. With 1 base removed from V and 4 bases from J, the gap between germline ends came to 14 bases. CDR3 size: 16 residues.

This rearrangement joins TRBV20-1 to TRBJ1-4; no reliable D call. The V and J ends lost 3 bases and 8 bases respectively, with 7 bases between them. Germline V gene lookup returns CDR1 DFQATT and CDR2 SNEGSKA (reference sequence). CDR3 size: 11 residues. The CDR3 sequence: CSASPEEKLFF. The CDR3 DNA sequence: TGCAGTGCTAGTCCGGAGGAAAAACTGTTTTTT.